This T cell receptor (beta chain) comes out of a study of cytomegalovirus exposure and HLA in healthy donors. Between the trimmed V and J ends, which lost 5 bases and 4 bases, there was a span of 12 bases. The CDR3 consists of 13 residues. Germline loops: CDR1 MNHEY, CDR2 SMNVEV (reference sequence). Primers included in the PCR were 60 Vbeta and 13 Jbeta primers. Method: immunoSEQ multiplex PCR; TCRdb's copy keeps in-frame clones and lacks some. The sample yields approximately 200,000 clones, 60% to 85% seen once. With respect to this clone: What it recognizes is unknown.

Study-wide findings and caveats: An analysis that came later showed most CMV-associated TCR beta chains appearing HLA-restricted. TRBV6-2, TRBV6-3 and other indistinguishable V segments were excluded.

The V call is TRBV27, the J call TRBJ2-7, with D maybe TRBD1 (5 bases). This receptor was identified in a girl aged 5 to 17 in good health and CMV-seropositive. The specimen was PBMCs. The CDR3 reads CASSLLKGYEQYF. CDR3 in DNA: TGTGCCAGCAGTCTGTTGAAGGGGTACGAGCAGTACTTC.